Below are 2 T cell receptor beta chains sequenced from a single sample in a study of tissue T cells after allogeneic stem cell transplantation (dated by TCRdb to 2022 to 2024). In the paper's terms, the time point label means: mouse harvest day 7 after allogeneic transplant. Mouse grafts combined 10^7 T-cell-depleted bone marrow cells with 10^6 splenic CD5+ T cells, given via tail vein injection. Library preparation was by the immunoSEQ multiplex PCR assay. TCRdb holds this immuneACCESS table with in-frame rearrangements only. Some clones are missing; in checked studies, unresolved V genes explain under half, and the rest has no known cause. Across this sample there are roughly 5,300 clones, with about 51% seen only once. The ten largest clones represent 9% of the sample. The specimen was gut tissue. The receptor source for this set is a female BALB/c mouse given C57BL/6 T cells with graft-versus-host disease after an allogeneic hematopoietic cell transplant.

Remarks on this clone: The gene names here belong to mouse. CDR3 in amino acids: CASSPTGYEQYF. CDR3 bases read: TGTGCCAGCAGTCCGACAGGCTATGAACAGTAC. This rearrangement joins TRBV26 to TRBJ2-7; weak D call: TRBD1 (6 bases). The sequenced fragment ends 1 residue before the CDR3 boundary, so the rest is inferred from the germline J gene. This CDR3 has 12 residues. CDR1 KGHPV and CDR2 FQNQEV come from the germline V gene (reference sequence). The V gene lost 4 bases and the J gene lost 3 bases, with 7 bases spanning the gap.

Of note for this clone: The gene names given are mouse names. The DNA ends 1 residue before the CDR3 does, and the rest of the CDR3 is filled in from the germline J gene. The rearrangement uses TRBV26 and TRBJ2-7; 7 bases align to TRBD2. Trimming took 3 bases from V and 4 from J; bases not matched to a gene: 0. This CDR3 region has 12 residues. In germline, CDR1 is KGHPV, CDR2 FQNQEV (reference sequence). The chain's CDR3 is CASSLGGYEQYF. The sequenced CDR3 bases are TGTGCCAGCAGTCTTGGGGGGTATGAACAGTAC.